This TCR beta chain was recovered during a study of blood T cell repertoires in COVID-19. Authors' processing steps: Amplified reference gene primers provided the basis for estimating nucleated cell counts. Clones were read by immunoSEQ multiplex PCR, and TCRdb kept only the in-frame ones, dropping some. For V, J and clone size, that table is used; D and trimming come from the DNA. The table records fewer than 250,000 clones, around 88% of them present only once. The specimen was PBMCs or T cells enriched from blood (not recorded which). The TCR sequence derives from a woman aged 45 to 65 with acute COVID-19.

The CDR3 sequence is CATRAATTGGNQPQHF. As DNA, the CDR3 is TGTGCCACCAGAGCTGCTACGACAGGGGGTAATCAGCCCCAGCATTTT. The chain uses TRBV15 and TRBJ1-5; 9 bases are a match to TRBD1. The V gene's germline CDR1 is LNHNV and CDR2 YYDKDF (reference sequence). J gave up 4 bases and V 6 bases, and 10 bases lay outside the gene matches. The CDR3 has 16 residues.